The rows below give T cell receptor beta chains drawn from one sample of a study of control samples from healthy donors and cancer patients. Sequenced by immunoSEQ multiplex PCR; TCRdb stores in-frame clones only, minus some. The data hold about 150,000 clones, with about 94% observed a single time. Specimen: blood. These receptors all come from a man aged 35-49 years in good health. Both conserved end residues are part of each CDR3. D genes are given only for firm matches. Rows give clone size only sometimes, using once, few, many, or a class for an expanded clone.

cdr3_aa: CASSLEVLGGDDEQYF
cdr3_nt: TGTGCCAGCAGCTTAGAGGTCTTGGGAGGGGATGACGAGCAGTACTTC
j_call: TRBJ2-7
v_call: TRBV7-8
clone_size: -
d_call: TRBD2

cdr3_aa: CASSEGAADEQYF
cdr3_nt: TGTGCCAGCAGTGAAGGTGCGGCAGACGAGCAGTACTTC
j_call: TRBJ2-7
v_call: TRBV6-4
clone_size: once
d_call: -

cdr3_aa: CASSDGTSGRRQYF
cdr3_nt: TGTGCCAGCAGCGACGGGACTAGCGGGCGCCGGCAGTATTTT
j_call: TRBJ2-3
v_call: TRBV25-1
clone_size: -
d_call: TRBD2

cdr3_aa: CASSFTSSGGGEQFF
cdr3_nt: TGTGCCAGCAGCTTTACCTCTAGCGGGGGTGGGGAGCAGTTCTTC
j_call: TRBJ2-1
v_call: TRBV7-2
clone_size: -
d_call: TRBD2

cdr3_aa: CASSYRDRGQGGYTF
cdr3_nt: TGTGCCAGCAGTTACCGGGACAGGGGGCAGGGTGGCTACACCTTC
j_call: TRBJ1-2
v_call: TRBV6-6
clone_size: -
d_call: TRBD1

cdr3_aa: CASSMAQSYQPQHF
cdr3_nt: TGTGCCAGTAGTATGGCACAGTCTTATCAGCCCCAGCATTTT
j_call: TRBJ1-5
v_call: TRBV19
clone_size: -
d_call: -

cdr3_aa: CASSNGQDYEQYF
cdr3_nt: TGTGCCAGTAGTAATGGACAGGACTACGAGCAGTACTTC
j_call: TRBJ2-7
v_call: TRBV19
clone_size: -
d_call: TRBD1

cdr3_aa: CAWSVDSTQPQHF
cdr3_nt: TGTGCCTGGAGTGTCGACAGCACCCAGCCCCAGCATTTT
j_call: TRBJ1-5
v_call: TRBV30
clone_size: -
d_call: -

cdr3_aa: CASSLASEQFF
cdr3_nt: TGTGCCAGCAGCTTAGCTAGTGAGCAGTTCTTC
j_call: TRBJ2-1
v_call: TRBV7-9
clone_size: once
d_call: -

cdr3_aa: CASSIPGFGAYNEQFF
cdr3_nt: TGTGCCAGTAGTATCCCAGGTTTCGGCGCCTACAATGAGCAGTTCTTC
j_call: TRBJ2-1
v_call: TRBV19
clone_size: once
d_call: -

cdr3_aa: CASSDVAGGPAYNEQFF
cdr3_nt: TGCGCCAGCAGTGATGTCGCGGGGGGGCCCGCCTACAATGAGCAGTTCTTC
j_call: TRBJ2-1
v_call: TRBV10-2
clone_size: -
d_call: TRBD2

cdr3_aa: CASRRDGTSYEQYF
cdr3_nt: TGTGCCAGCCGAAGGGATGGGACCTCCTACGAGCAGTACTTC
j_call: TRBJ2-7
v_call: TRBV6-5
clone_size: -
d_call: -

cdr3_aa: CASSEAGERNQPQHF
cdr3_nt: TGTGCCAGCAGTGAAGCAGGGGAAAGAAATCAGCCCCAGCATTTT
j_call: TRBJ1-5
v_call: TRBV2
clone_size: -
d_call: -

cdr3_aa: CASSYPQETYEQYF
cdr3_nt: TGTGCCAGCAGTTACCCTCAGGAGACCTACGAGCAGTACTTC
j_call: TRBJ2-7
v_call: TRBV6-6
clone_size: -
d_call: -

cdr3_aa: CASSGLQGGGGYTF
cdr3_nt: TGTGCCAGCAGCGGATTACAGGGAGGAGGGGGCTACACCTTC
j_call: TRBJ1-2
v_call: TRBV9
clone_size: -
d_call: -

cdr3_aa: CASSSSGGSNQPQHF
cdr3_nt: TGTGCCAGCAGTTCCTCAGGGGGGAGCAATCAGCCCCAGCATTTT
j_call: TRBJ1-5
v_call: TRBV6-5
clone_size: -
d_call: TRBD1

cdr3_aa: CASSESWQGVSPLHF
cdr3_nt: TGTGCCAGCAGTGAGAGTTGGCAGGGGGTTTCACCCCTCCACTTT
j_call: TRBJ1-6
v_call: TRBV6-1
clone_size: -
d_call: TRBD1

cdr3_aa: CASSVSGTVKTSGEAFF
cdr3_nt: TGTGCCAGCAGCGTTTCCGGGACGGTAAAGACCTCTGGTGAAGCTTTCTTT
j_call: TRBJ1-1
v_call: TRBV7-9
clone_size: -
d_call: -

cdr3_aa: CASSEGVQPQHF
cdr3_nt: TGTGCCAGCAGTGAAGGGGTCCAGCCCCAGCATTTT
j_call: TRBJ1-5
v_call: TRBV6-1
clone_size: -
d_call: -

cdr3_aa: CASSSEGVEGQPQHF
cdr3_nt: TGTGCCAGCAGCTCGGAGGGAGTCGAGGGTCAGCCCCAGCATTTT
j_call: TRBJ1-5
v_call: TRBV11-2
clone_size: once
d_call: -

cdr3_aa: CASSLLGAGARGYTF
cdr3_nt: TGTGCCAGCAGCTTGTTGGGGGCAGGGGCGCGTGGCTACACCTTC
j_call: TRBJ1-2
v_call: TRBV5-4
clone_size: -
d_call: -

cdr3_aa: CASSRYRQSAFF
cdr3_nt: TGTGCCAGCAGCCGCTACCGACAATCCGCTTTCTTT
j_call: TRBJ1-1
v_call: TRBV5-6
clone_size: -
d_call: -

cdr3_aa: CASSLGPFETQYF
cdr3_nt: TGTGCCAGCAGCTTAGGGCCTTTTGAGACCCAATACTTC
j_call: TRBJ2-5
v_call: TRBV7-3
clone_size: once
d_call: -

cdr3_aa: CASSFRGTGGGSVF
cdr3_nt: TGTGCCAGCAGTTTCCGGGGGACAGGGGGAGGATCGGTTTTT
j_call: TRBJ1-4
v_call: TRBV28
clone_size: -
d_call: TRBD1

cdr3_aa: CASRLGKLFF
cdr3_nt: TGTGCAAGTCGCTTAGGAAAACTGTTTTTT
j_call: TRBJ1-4
v_call: TRBV12-2
clone_size: -
d_call: -

cdr3_aa: CASSYPGTIYEQYF
cdr3_nt: TGTGCCAGCAGTTATCCCGGAACCATCTACGAGCAGTACTTC
j_call: TRBJ2-7
v_call: TRBV6-6
clone_size: -
d_call: -

cdr3_aa: CASSPYGQATTNEKLFF
cdr3_nt: TGTGCCAGCAGCCCGTACGGACAGGCAACAACTAATGAAAAACTGTTTTTT
j_call: TRBJ1-4
v_call: TRBV5-5
clone_size: -
d_call: TRBD1

cdr3_aa: CASSQFRDNEQFF
cdr3_nt: TGTGCCAGCAGCCAATTCAGGGACAATGAGCAGTTCTTC
j_call: TRBJ2-1
v_call: TRBV3-1/TRBV3-2
clone_size: -
d_call: -

cdr3_aa: CASSQSRGSYEQYF
cdr3_nt: TGCGCCAGCAGCCAATCCAGGGGTAGCTACGAGCAGTACTTC
j_call: TRBJ2-7
v_call: TRBV4-1
clone_size: -
d_call: -

cdr3_aa: CASSPSEGQGAYGYTF
cdr3_nt: TGTGCCAGCAGCCCCTCTGAGGGACAGGGGGCGTATGGCTACACCTTC
j_call: TRBJ1-2
v_call: TRBV4-2
clone_size: -
d_call: TRBD1

cdr3_aa: CASSPSRVPGAGELFF
cdr3_nt: TGTGCCAGCTCACCCTCCCGGGTCCCTGGCGCCGGGGAGCTGTTTTTT
j_call: TRBJ2-2
v_call: TRBV18
clone_size: -
d_call: -

cdr3_aa: CASSLFYRDRMNTEAFF
cdr3_nt: TGTGCCAGCAGTTTATTTTACCGGGACAGAATGAACACTGAAGCTTTCTTT
j_call: TRBJ1-1
v_call: TRBV27
clone_size: -
d_call: TRBD1

cdr3_aa: CASSGRDRGKVQPQHF
cdr3_nt: TGTGCCAGCAGTGGCCGGGACAGGGGAAAAGTGCAGCCCCAGCATTTT
j_call: TRBJ1-5
v_call: TRBV6-1
clone_size: -
d_call: TRBD1